The T cell receptor (beta chain) described here comes from a study of T cell responses to AZD1222 COVID-19 vaccine. General study findings and limits: Unmutated variant regions reportedly attract nearly half of all spike-specific TCRs. CD4 TCRs covered the whole spike, strongest at regions 160-218 and 743-854. Females made up more of the donors, who were largely white British, and clonal diversity may have come out too low.

Second-dose timings of about 4 or about 12 weeks were pooled. After removal of 2 bases from V and 1 base from J, the junction contained 1 base not matched to a gene. Germline values: CDR1 SGDLS, CDR2 YYNGEE. The CDR3 loop spans 14 amino acids. In the case of this clone: Its antigen is still unknown.

This table comes from immunoSEQ multiplex PCR, and its TCRdb copy is limited to in-frame clones, with some not included. The data show 100,000 to 150,000 clones, with around 92% seen just once and 1.5% to 2% held by the top ten. The input for sequencing was peripheral blood, taken 28 days after the second AZD1222 dose. This TCR was sampled from an adult who received the AZD1222 COVID-19 vaccine. The chain joins TRBV9 to TRBJ1-1; 8 bases agree with TRBD1. The CDR3 DNA reads as TGTGCCAGCAGCGTCAGGGGGCGGAACACTGAAGCTTTCTTT. Translation gives CASSVRGRNTEAFF.